The rows below give T cell receptor beta chains drawn from one sample of a study of blood T cell repertoires in COVID-19. TCRdb's table, derived via immunoSEQ multiplex PCR, lists solely in-frame clones and lacks some. The repertoire has around 170,000 clones, approximately 78% of them found once; the top ten carry around 11%. Sequencing was carried out using peripheral blood. The receptors shown here come from an elderly woman with COVID-19, enrolled during active disease. CDR3s include the opening cysteine and the closing phenylalanine or tryptophan. Fields, in order: D gene, CDR3 length, J gene, V gene, clone size, CDR3 DNA, CDR3 protein. D genes are given only for firm matches. Part of the rows lack a size; the others show once, few, many or a class for expanded clones.

- | 14 | TRBJ1-5 | TRBV10-1 | few | TGCGCCACAACCCAGGGAAAAAGCAATCAGCCCCAGCATTTT | CATTQGKSNQPQHF
- | 13 | TRBJ2-7 | TRBV11-1 | - | TGTGCCAGCAGCTTAGCCCCCAGATCCGAGCAGTACTTC | CASSLAPRSEQYF
- | 16 | TRBJ2-1 | TRBV7-8 | - | TGTGCCAGCAGCTTACTAGCGTCGAGCTCCTACAATGAGCAGTTCTTC | CASSLLASSSYNEQFF
- | 13 | TRBJ1-5 | TRBV6-5 | - | TGTGCCAGCAGGCGAGGGAATAACCAGCCCCAGCATTTT | CASRRGNNQPQHF
- | 14 | TRBJ1-4 | TRBV19 | - | TGTGCCAGTAGTATGAGCGTCAGCAATGAAAAACTGTTTTTT | CASSMSVSNEKLFF
TRBD1 | 14 | TRBJ1-2 | TRBV7-2 | few | TGTGCCAGAGACAGGGGGCGAGATCATCGTGGCTACACCTTC | CARDRGRDHRGYTF
TRBD1 | 14 | TRBJ1-2 | TRBV6-2/TRBV6-3 | - | TGTGCCAGCAGTTACGACGGGACAGTATATGGCTACACCTTC | CASSYDGTVYGYTF
TRBD2 | 14 | TRBJ2-3 | TRBV6-6 | - | TGTGCCAGCAGTCCCGGACTAGCACGCGATACGCAGTATTTT | CASSPGLARDTQYF
TRBD1 | 16 | TRBJ2-7 | TRBV3-1/TRBV3-2 | - | TGTGCCAGCAGCCATTATCCGGACAGGGCGTCCTACGAGCAGTACTTC | CASSHYPDRASYEQYF
- | 16 | TRBJ1-2 | TRBV11-3 | - | TGTGCCAGCAGCTTAGATCTGGACAGAGCTAACTATGGCTACACCTTC | CASSLDLDRANYGYTF
TRBD1 | 15 | TRBJ1-2 | TRBV7-2 | - | TGTGCCAGCAGCTTACTCGACAGGGGGTTCGGAGGCTACACCTTC | CASSLLDRGFGGYTF
- | 13 | TRBJ1-2 | TRBV18 | few | TGTGCCAGCTCACCACGGGAGGAAGCAGGCTACACCTTC | CASSPREEAGYTF
- | 16 | TRBJ1-1 | TRBV10-3 | - | TGTGCCATCAGTGAGTATCCTGCTGCCGGGAACACTGAAGCTTTCTTT | CAISEYPAAGNTEAFF
TRBD1 | 14 | TRBJ1-1 | TRBV5-6 | few | TGTGCCAGCAGCGCAGGACAGGGAGGCGCTGAAGCTTTCTTT | CASSAGQGGAEAFF
TRBD2 | 13 | TRBJ2-1 | TRBV2 | - | TGTGCCAGCAGTGATAGGGCACTAGCGGTCCAGTTCTTC | CASSDRALAVQFF
TRBD2 | 18 | TRBJ2-1 | TRBV18 | many | TGTGCCAGCTCACCAAACAGGGGCGCTAGCGGGAACTACAATGAGCAGTTCTTC | CASSPNRGASGNYNEQFF
TRBD1 | 14 | TRBJ2-7 | TRBV10-3 | - | TGTGCCATCAGTGGGACAGGGGGGGCCTACGAGCAGTACTTC | CAISGTGGAYEQYF
- | 13 | TRBJ1-1 | TRBV5-4 | - | TGTGCCAGCAGCTTGATGGGGGGGACTGAAGCTTTCTTT | CASSLMGGTEAFF
- | 13 | TRBJ1-1 | TRBV6-5 | - | TGTGCCAGCAGTTACAACCGGGGGGCTGAAGCTTTCTTT | CASSYNRGAEAFF
- | 11 | TRBJ2-7 | TRBV5-1 | - | TGCGCCAGCAATTACGGCGGCGAGCAGTACTTC | CASNYGGEQYF
TRBD1 | 15 | TRBJ1-2 | TRBV7-6 | - | TGTGCCAGCAGCTCTACGACAGGGGGCGGGAATGGCTACACCTTC | CASSSTTGGGNGYTF
- | 16 | TRBJ1-2 | TRBV5-1 | - | TGCGCCAGCAGCTTTTCCGTGGACGGGGGGAACTATGGCTACACCTTC | CASSFSVDGGNYGYTF
TRBD1 | 16 | TRBJ1-1 | TRBV27 | - | TGTGCCAGCAGTTCAGAATCGACAGGGGTATTAACTGAAGCTTTCTTT | CASSSESTGVLTEAFF
TRBD1 | 14 | TRBJ1-4 | TRBV11-3 | - | TGTGCCAGCAGCGCCCGACAGGGAAATGAAAAACTGTTTTTT | CASSARQGNEKLFF
- | 14 | TRBJ2-1 | TRBV19 | - | TGTGCCAGTAGACAGGCTGCGGAATTGAATGAGCAGTTCTTC | CASRQAAELNEQFF
- | 14 | TRBJ2-3 | TRBV5-8 | - | TGTGCCAGCAAAGTCTACTCCGCCACAGATACGCAGTATTTT | CASKVYSATDTQYF
- | 16 | TRBJ2-2 | TRBV14 | - | TGTGCCTCTAGCCAAGGAGCAGGGCGAGGCACCGGGGAGCTGTTTTTT | CASSQGAGRGTGELFF
TRBD1 | 17 | TRBJ1-3 | TRBV28 | few | TGTGCCAGCAGATCCTCTCCGGGACAGGGAGCTGGAAACACCATATATTTT | CASRSSPGQGAGNTIYF
- | 12 | TRBJ2-1 | TRBV14 | - | TGTGCCAGCAGCCACAGCTACAATGAGCAGTTCTTC | CASSHSYNEQFF
- | 17 | TRBJ1-1 | TRBV15 | - | TGTGCCACCAGCCCGCGTACGTCTTTAGGGGGGAACACTGAAGCTTTCTTT | CATSPRTSLGGNTEAFF
TRBD2 | 15 | TRBJ2-1 | TRBV18 | - | TGTGCCAGCTCACCATCAACTAGCGGGGGTAATGAGCAGTTCTTC | CASSPSTSGGNEQFF
TRBD1 | 15 | TRBJ1-2 | TRBV27 | - | TGTGCCAGCAGTTTAAGACCGGGACAGGAATATGGCTACACCTTC | CASSLRPGQEYGYTF
- | 14 | TRBJ1-5 | TRBV6-6 | - | TGTGCCAGCAGTTACGGCCCGGGGGATCAGCCCCAGCATTTT | CASSYGPGDQPQHF
TRBD1 | 15 | TRBJ1-4 | TRBV18 | once | TGTGCCAGCTCACAGGGGGCTTGGACTAATGAAAAACTGTTTTTT | CASSQGAWTNEKLFF
- | 16 | TRBJ2-1 | TRBV18 | - | TGTGCCAGCTCACCGGACCTCCGACTAGGGGAAAATGAGCAGTTCTTC | CASSPDLRLGENEQFF
- | 12 | TRBJ1-2 | TRBV2 | - | TGTGCCAGCAGTGGGACAGACTATGGCTACACCTTC | CASSGTDYGYTF
- | 15 | TRBJ2-1 | TRBV4-1 | many | TGCGCCAGCAGCCAAGGGGGGCTAGTCTACAATGAGCAGTTCTTC | CASSQGGLVYNEQFF
TRBD1 | 13 | TRBJ1-5 | TRBV7-8 | - | TGTGCCAGCAGCTTAGAGGACAGGGGGCCCCAGCATTTT | CASSLEDRGPQHF
- | 15 | TRBJ2-7 | TRBV6-2/TRBV6-3 | - | TGTGCCAGCAGTTACGAGGACGGGGGGCGGAACGAGCAGTACTTC | CASSYEDGGRNEQYF
TRBD1 | 13 | TRBJ1-1 | TRBV19 | once | TGTGCCAGTAGAACAGGGGTGGGCACTGAAGCTTTCTTT | CASRTGVGTEAFF
- | 16 | TRBJ1-3 | TRBV7-9 | - | TGTGCCAGCAGCTTACTGGAGGGAGGCTCTGGAAACACCATATATTTT | CASSLLEGGSGNTIYF
TRBD1 | 18 | TRBJ1-1 | TRBV6-1 | - | TGTGCCAGCAGTGGAGTTCCGGGACAGGGGGACCCGAACACTGAAGCTTTCTTT | CASSGVPGQGDPNTEAFF
TRBD1 | 15 | TRBJ2-4 | TRBV4-3 | once | TGCGCCAGCAGCCAGCTAGGGGGCCTTGCGGGCATTCAGTACTTC | CASSQLGGLAGIQYF
- | 15 | TRBJ2-1 | TRBV5-1 | few | TGCGCCAGCAGCTTGGGCGGTAGCGTGCCCAATGAGCAGTTCTTC | CASSLGGSVPNEQFF
TRBD1 | 16 | TRBJ1-6 | TRBV3-1/TRBV3-2 | once | TGTGCCAGCAGCCAAGGACAGGGCTCCTATAATTCACCCCTCCACTTT | CASSQGQGSYNSPLHF
- | 14 | TRBJ2-3 | TRBV4-3 | - | TGCGCCAGCAGCCAAGGACTCCGGACAGATACGCAGTATTTT | CASSQGLRTDTQYF
TRBD2 | 15 | TRBJ2-1 | TRBV27 | - | TGTGCCAGCAGTTTATCCGCGGGAGTGAGGAATGAGCAGTTCTTC | CASSLSAGVRNEQFF
TRBD2 | 15 | TRBJ2-2 | TRBV2 | - | TGTGCCAGCAGTGAAACTAGCGGGAACACCGGGGAGCTGTTTTTT | CASSETSGNTGELFF